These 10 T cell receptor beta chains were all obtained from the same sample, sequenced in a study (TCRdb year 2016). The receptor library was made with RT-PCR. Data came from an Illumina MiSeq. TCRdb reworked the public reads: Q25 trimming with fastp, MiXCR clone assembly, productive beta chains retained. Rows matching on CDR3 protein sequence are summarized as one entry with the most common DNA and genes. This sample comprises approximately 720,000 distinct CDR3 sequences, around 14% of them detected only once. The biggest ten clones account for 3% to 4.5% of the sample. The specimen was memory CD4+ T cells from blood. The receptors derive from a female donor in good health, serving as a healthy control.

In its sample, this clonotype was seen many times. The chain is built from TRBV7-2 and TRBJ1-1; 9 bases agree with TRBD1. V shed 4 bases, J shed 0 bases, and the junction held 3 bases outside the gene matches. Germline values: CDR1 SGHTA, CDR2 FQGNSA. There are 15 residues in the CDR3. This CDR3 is CASSWGQGLNTEAFF. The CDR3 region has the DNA TGTGCCAGCAGCTGGGGACAGGGACTGAACACTGAAGCTTTCTTT.

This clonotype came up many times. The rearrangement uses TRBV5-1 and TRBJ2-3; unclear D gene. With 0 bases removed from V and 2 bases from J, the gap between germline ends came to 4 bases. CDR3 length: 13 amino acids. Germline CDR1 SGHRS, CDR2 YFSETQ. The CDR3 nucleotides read TGCGCCAGCAGCTTGGTACCCACAGATACGCAGTATTTT. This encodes CASSLVPTDTQYF.

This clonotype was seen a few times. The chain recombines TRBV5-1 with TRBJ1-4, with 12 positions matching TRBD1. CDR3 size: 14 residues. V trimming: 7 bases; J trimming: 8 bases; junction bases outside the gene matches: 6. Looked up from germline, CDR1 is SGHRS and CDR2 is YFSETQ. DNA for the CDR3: TGCGCCAGCTCCATCGGGACAGGGGGCGAAAAACTGTTTTTT. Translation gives CASSIGTGGEKLFF.

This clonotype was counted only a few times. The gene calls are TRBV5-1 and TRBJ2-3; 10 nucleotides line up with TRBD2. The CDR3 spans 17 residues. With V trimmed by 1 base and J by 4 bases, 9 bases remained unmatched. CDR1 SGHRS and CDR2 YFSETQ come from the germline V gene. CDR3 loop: CASSLIASGSSADTQYF. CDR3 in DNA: TGCGCCAGCAGCTTGATAGCTAGCGGGAGTAGTGCAGATACGCAGTATTTT.

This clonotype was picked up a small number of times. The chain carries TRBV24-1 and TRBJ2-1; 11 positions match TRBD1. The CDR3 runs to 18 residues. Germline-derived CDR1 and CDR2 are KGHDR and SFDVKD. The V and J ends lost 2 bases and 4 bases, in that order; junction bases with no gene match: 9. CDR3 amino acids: CATSDSTGQGARYNEQFF. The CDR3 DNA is TGTGCCACCAGTGATTCCACAGGACAGGGGGCAAGGTACAATGAGCAGTTCTTC.

CDR3 in amino acids: CSARGPGGTNEKLFF. The CDR3 DNA reads TGCAGTGCTAGAGGACCGGGGGGGACTAATGAAAAACTGTTTTTT. The chain has TRBV20-1 and TRBJ1-4; a weak D match, TRBD1 (5 bases). This CDR3 has 15 amino acids. From germline, CDR1 is DFQATT and CDR2 SNEGSKA (reference sequence). Trimming cost V 1 base and J 2 bases, with 11 bases left between them.

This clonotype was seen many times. CDR3 sequence (DNA): TGCAGCGTGGGGGCGGGCGGGGTTTCGGAAAAACTGTTTTTT. Residues: CSVGAGGVSEKLFF. The genes are TRBV29-1 and TRBJ1-4, with D maybe TRBD1 (6 bases). Germline values: CDR1 SQVTM, CDR2 ANQGSEA. The CDR3 has 14 residues. V lost 6 bases, J lost 8 bases, and 19 bases lay in between.

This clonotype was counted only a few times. Here the CDR3 reads CASSLGRGRDTQYF. CDR3 coding DNA: TGCGCCAGCAGCCTAGGACGGGGCCGGGATACGCAGTATTTT. This chain joins TRBV5-1 and TRBJ2-3; D may match TRBD1 or TRBD2 (5 bases each). The CDR3 extends over 14 amino acids. CDR1 is SGHRS, CDR2 YFSETQ, per germline. The V and J ends lost 4 bases and 6 bases respectively, with 15 bases between them. Drawing the rest from reference TRBV5-1 and TRBJ2-3, the complete variable domain is KAGVTQTPRYLIKTRGQQVTLSCSPISGHRSVSWYQQTPGQGLQFLFEYFSETQRNKGNFPGRFSGRQFSNSRSEMNVSTLELGDSALYLCASSLGRGRDTQYFGPGTRLTVL.

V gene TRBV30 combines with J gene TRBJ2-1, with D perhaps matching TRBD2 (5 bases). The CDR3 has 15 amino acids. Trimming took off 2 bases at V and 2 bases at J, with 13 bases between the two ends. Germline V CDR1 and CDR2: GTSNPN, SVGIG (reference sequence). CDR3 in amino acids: CAWSPTTEAYNEQFF. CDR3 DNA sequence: TGTGCCTGGAGTCCTACAACGGAGGCCTACAATGAGCAGTTCTTC.

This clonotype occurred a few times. CDR3 sequence: CSASPYTDTQYF. The CDR3 nucleotides are TGCAGTGCTAGCCCTTACACAGATACGCAGTATTTT. The genes are TRBV20-1 and TRBJ2-3; D gene ambiguous. Germline lookup yields CDR1 DFQATT and CDR2 SNEGSKA (reference sequence). Trimming pared 3 bases from V and 2 bases from J, leaving 6 bases between. The CDR3 sequence is 12 residues long.